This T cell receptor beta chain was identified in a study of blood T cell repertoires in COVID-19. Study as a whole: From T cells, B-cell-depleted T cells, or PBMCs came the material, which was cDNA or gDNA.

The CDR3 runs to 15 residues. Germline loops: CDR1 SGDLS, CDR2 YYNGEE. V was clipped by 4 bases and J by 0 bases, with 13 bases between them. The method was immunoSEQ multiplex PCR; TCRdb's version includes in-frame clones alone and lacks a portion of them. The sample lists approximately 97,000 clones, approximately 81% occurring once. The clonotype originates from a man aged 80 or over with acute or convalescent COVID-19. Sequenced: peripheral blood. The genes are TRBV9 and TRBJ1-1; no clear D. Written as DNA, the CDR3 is TGTGCCAGCAGCCCAAAGACAAGTGTGAACACTGAAGCTTTCTTT. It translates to CASSPKTSVNTEAFF.